This TCR beta chain was sequenced in a study of immune evolution from preneoplasia to lung adenocarcinoma. Study-wide results and caveats: Clonality was highest in normal lung, lower in later-stage lesions apparently. From normal lung to invasive adenocarcinoma, top clone frequencies appeared to decrease. T cell clonality was higher in KRAS-mutant than EGFR-mutant or wild-type nodules.

Worth noting for this clone: Its antigen remains unidentified.

The protocol was immunoSEQ multiplex PCR, while the TCRdb copy is restricted to in-frame clones and leaves out a portion. The sample has thousands of clones; about 80% are singletons. Each case's diagnosis was confirmed by two pathologists on H&E. Trimming shortened V by 0 bases and J by 1 base, and 12 bases separated the two germline ends. This CDR3 spans 15 amino acids. Germline CDR1 GTSNPN, CDR2 SVGIG (reference sequence). V is TRBV30 and J is TRBJ1-1; D uncertain. Specimen: FFPE lung adenocarcinoma in situ tissue. This sequence originates from an older donor with lung adenocarcinoma. The CDR3 spells CAWSVPDGSNTEAFF. DNA of the CDR3: TGTGCCTGGAGTGTACCGGACGGATCGAACACTGAAGCTTTCTTT.